The rows below give T cell receptor beta chains drawn from one sample of a study of neoadjuvant anti-PD-1 for oral cavity cancer. Some clones are missing from TCRdb's copy, which holds only in-frame ones; the method was immunoSEQ multiplex PCR. The data contain tens of thousands of clones, 80% to 90% of them singletons. Here the sequenced sample was PBMCs, taken before nivolumab (anti-PD-1) treatment. These receptors were obtained from a person between 35 and 79 years old with oral cavity squamous cell carcinoma. CDR3s include the opening cysteine and the closing phenylalanine or tryptophan. Each record gives: V gene, clone size, J gene, D gene, CDR3 protein, CDR3 DNA. A D gene is named only where the DNA matches it firmly. Some rows have no size entry. The others give once, few or many, or a class for an expanded clone.

>TRBV30|once|TRBJ1-1|TRBD1
CAWSRAGGTEAFF
TGTGCCTGGAGTAGGGCAGGGGGGACTGAAGCTTTCTTT
>TRBV5-1|NA|TRBJ2-5|TRBD2
CASSLGLAGVGGETQYF
TGCGCCAGCAGCTTGGGTCTAGCGGGAGTGGGGGGAGAGACCCAGTACTTC
>TRBV30|NA|TRBJ2-7|NA
CAWSVPGPEQYF
TGTGCCTGGAGTGTACCTGGGCCCGAGCAGTACTTC
>TRBV11-2|NA|TRBJ2-3|NA
CASSLAVTDTQYF
TGTGCCAGCAGCTTAGCGGTCACAGATACGCAGTATTTT
>TRBV7-8|NA|TRBJ2-7|TRBD1
CASSRRQGVHEQYF
TGTGCCAGCAGCCGACGGCAGGGGGTCCACGAGCAGTACTTC
>TRBV7-6|NA|TRBJ2-1|NA
CASSLSLAPNEQFF
TGTGCCAGCAGCTTAAGTTTGGCTCCCAATGAGCAGTTCTTC
>TRBV25-1|NA|TRBJ2-6|NA
CASSDTGPPGAGANVLTF
TGTGCCAGCAGTGATACGGGACCCCCAGGGGCTGGGGCCAACGTCCTGACTTTC
>TRBV21-1|NA|TRBJ2-1|NA
CASSKYGAYYPGPLFTGEQFF
TGTGCCAGCAGCAAATATGGAGCGTATTATCCGGGACCCCTTTTTACAGGTGAGCAGTTCTTC
>TRBV30|NA|TRBJ2-7|NA
CAFGVLYEQYF
TGTGCTTTCGGGGTCCTCTACGAGCAGTACTTC
>TRBV30|NA|TRBJ2-3|TRBD2
CAWSGSPQGLALLSPDTQYF
TGTGCCTGGAGTGGATCCCCCCAGGGACTAGCCCTACTATCCCCAGATACGCAGTATTTT
>TRBV5-4|once|TRBJ2-7|TRBD1
CASSLAGGDEQYF
TGTGCCAGCAGCTTGGCAGGGGGCGACGAGCAGTACTTC
>TRBV5-6|few|TRBJ1-1|NA
CASSLAAASEAFF
TGTGCCAGCAGCTTGGCAGCCGCCAGTGAAGCTTTCTTT
>TRBV15|NA|TRBJ2-7|NA
CATSRDRAPAYEQYF
TGTGCCACCAGCAGAGATCGGGCACCAGCCTACGAGCAGTACTTC
>TRBV28|NA|TRBJ2-7|TRBD1
CASSPAGQGQYEQYF
TGTGCCAGCAGTCCAGCAGGACAGGGGCAGTACGAGCAGTACTTC
>TRBV29-1|NA|TRBJ2-3|NA
CSATPQGGGTDTQYF
TGCAGCGCCACCCCCCAGGGGGGAGGCACAGATACGCAGTATTTT
>TRBV5-4|NA|TRBJ1-2|NA
CASSPPPGINYGYTF
TGTGCCAGCAGCCCGCCACCAGGGATTAACTATGGCTACACCTTC
>TRBV9|NA|TRBJ1-3|TRBD1
CASSEKQGSGNTIYF
TGTGCCAGCAGCGAGAAACAGGGGTCTGGAAACACCATATATTTT
>TRBV6-5|NA|TRBJ2-3|TRBD2
CASSFAGGSTDTQYF
TGTGCCAGCAGTTTCGCCGGGGGGAGCACAGATACGCAGTATTTT
>TRBV27|NA|TRBJ1-2|TRBD1
CASSLSGQVANYGYTF
TGTGCCAGCAGTTTATCGGGACAGGTAGCTAACTATGGCTACACCTTC
>TRBV5-1|few|TRBJ2-1|NA
CASSFTTYNEQFF
TGCGCCAGCAGCTTCACGACATACAATGAGCAGTTCTTC
>TRBV9|NA|TRBJ1-1|NA
CASSAQQGGPGAFF
TGTGCCAGCAGCGCCCAACAGGGCGGTCCAGGAGCTTTCTTT
>TRBV20-1|NA|TRBJ1-2|NA
CSARETGGYTF
TGCAGTGCTAGGGAGACCGGCGGCTACACCTTC
>TRBV10-2|NA|TRBJ2-3|NA
CASRETHSTDTQYF
TGCGCCAGCAGGGAGACACATAGCACAGATACGCAGTATTTT
>TRBV4-1|once|TRBJ2-6|NA
CASSQDPTRTGANVLTF
TGCGCCAGCAGCCAAGATCCGACGCGTACAGGGGCCAACGTCCTGACTTTC
>TRBV27|NA|TRBJ2-1|TRBD1
CASSLGTGGSNEQFF
TGTGCCAGCAGTTTGGGGACAGGGGGTTCCAATGAGCAGTTCTTC
>TRBV4-1|few|TRBJ1-5|NA
CASSQVASQYSNQPQHF
TGCGCCAGCAGCCAAGTGGCCAGCCAATATAGCAATCAGCCCCAGCATTTT
>TRBV10-3|NA|TRBJ1-1|NA
CAISEVGVAGSEAFF
TGTGCCATCTCTGAAGTTGGGGTGGCTGGGTCTGAAGCTTTCTTT
>TRBV2|NA|TRBJ2-1|TRBD1
CASSVGQGWNEQFF
TGTGCCAGCAGTGTAGGACAGGGTTGGAATGAGCAGTTCTTC
>TRBV7-2|NA|TRBJ2-1|NA
CASSPDSNEQFF
TGTGCCAGCAGCCCCGATTCCAATGAGCAGTTCTTC
>TRBV5-1|NA|TRBJ1-1|NA
CASTQGMNTEAFF
TGCGCCAGCACCCAGGGAATGAACACTGAAGCTTTCTTT
>TRBV27|many|TRBJ1-2|NA
CASAPGQSYGYTF
TGTGCCAGCGCTCCCGGACAGAGCTATGGCTACACCTTC
>TRBV9|NA|TRBJ2-2|NA
CASSVGVGRRELFF
TGTGCCAGCAGCGTAGGAGTGGGGCGGAGGGAGCTGTTTTTT
>TRBV30|NA|TRBJ1-2|NA
CAWSVMAANYGYTF
TGTGCCTGGAGTGTAATGGCGGCTAACTATGGCTACACCTTC
>TRBV13|once|TRBJ2-3|NA
CASSLEGTDTQYF
TGTGCCAGCAGCTTAGAGGGTACAGATACGCAGTATTTT
>TRBV19|NA|TRBJ2-1|TRBD2
CASIEREGFRQFF
TGTGCCAGTATCGAGCGGGAAGGCTTCAGGCAGTTCTTC
>TRBV7-9|NA|TRBJ1-1|NA
CASSSFAGAGNTEAFF
TGTGCCAGCAGCAGCTTCGCGGGGGCGGGGAACACTGAAGCTTTCTTT
>TRBV7-9|NA|TRBJ1-2|NA
CASSLTQNNYGYTF
TGTGCCAGCAGCTTAACGCAAAATAACTATGGCTACACCTTC
>TRBV5-1|NA|TRBJ2-7|TRBD1
CASSQGTGPYEQYF
TGCGCCAGCAGCCAAGGGACAGGACCCTACGAGCAGTACTTC
>TRBV7-8|NA|TRBJ2-7|NA
CASSFGPTAYEQYF
TGTGCCAGCAGCTTCGGGCCTACAGCCTACGAGCAGTACTTC
>TRBV5-4|NA|TRBJ1-1|NA
CASSQGTRTSVPEAFF
TGTGCCAGCAGCCAAGGGACTCGTACCTCGGTGCCTGAAGCTTTCTTT
>TRBV2|NA|TRBJ2-7|NA
CASGTFSEQYF
TGTGCCAGCGGTACCTTTAGCGAGCAGTACTTC
>TRBV5-1|NA|TRBJ1-3|NA
CASSLGQASGNTIYF
TGCGCCAGCAGCTTGGGCCAGGCCTCTGGAAACACCATATATTTT
>TRBV5-4|once|TRBJ2-7|TRBD1
CASSRPGQGTLF
TGTGCCAGCAGCCGACCTGGACAGGGCACCCTTTTC
>TRBV21-1|few|TRBJ2-1|NA
CASSKDVDLTRNNEQFF
TGTGCCAGCAGCAAAGACGTGGACCTTACTAGAAACAATGAGCAGTTCTTC
>TRBV20-1|NA|TRBJ1-2|NA
CSARGGHGYTF
TGCAGTGCTAGGGGCGGACATGGCTACACCTTC
>TRBV30|many|TRBJ1-1|NA
CAWSVRKNTEAFF
TGTGCCTGGAGTGTTAGGAAGAACACTGAAGCTTTCTTT
>TRBV11-2|NA|TRBJ1-1|NA
CASSLPFGQEGTEAFF
TGTGCCAGCAGCTTACCTTTCGGGCAGGAGGGCACTGAAGCTTTCTTT
>TRBV30|NA|TRBJ2-7|NA
CAWKPGWTYEQYF
TGTGCCTGGAAACCAGGGTGGACCTACGAGCAGTACTTC
>TRBV4-1|NA|TRBJ1-1|TRBD1
CASSQDGTGHKNTEAFF
TGCGCCAGCAGCCAAGATGGGACAGGGCACAAGAACACTGAAGCTTTCTTT
>TRBV5-1|NA|TRBJ2-7|NA
CASSLGGASYEQYF
TGCGCCAGCAGCTTGGGCGGGGCGAGCTACGAGCAGTACTTC
>TRBV4-1|NA|TRBJ2-7|NA
CASSLQSGAYYEQYF
TGCGCCAGCAGCCTACAGTCCGGGGCCTACTACGAGCAGTACTTC
>TRBV20-1|NA|TRBJ2-5|NA
CSARDRETQYF
TGCAGTGCTAGAGATAGAGAGACCCAGTACTTC
>TRBV7-8|NA|TRBJ1-1|NA
CASNQGLANTEAFF
TGTGCCAGCAACCAGGGGTTGGCGAACACTGAAGCTTTCTTT
>TRBV7-3|NA|TRBJ2-3|NA
CASSPSGGTSDTQYF
TGTGCCAGCAGCCCCTCCGGAGGGACATCGGATACGCAGTATTTT